This is a list of T cell receptor beta chains from one sample in a study of blood T cells in healthy people across ages. A single record per CDR3 protein comes from TCRdb applying MiXCR to the 5' RACE reads. The table lists 1.5 million to 2 million distinct CDR3 sequences, roughly 32% of them singletons. The sequencing sample was made of blood. The receptor source for this set is a woman under 40 in good health. CDR3s include the opening cysteine and the closing phenylalanine or tryptophan. The D gene is left open where the match is weak. Size is omitted from some rows. Given values are once, few, many or a class for expanded clones.

d_gene: NA
abundance: NA
j_gene: TRBJ2-7
v_gene: TRBV7-9
CDR3aa: CASSFIEGYEQYF
CDR3nt: TGTGCCAGCAGCTTCATTGAGGGGTACGAGCAGTACTTC

d_gene: NA
abundance: NA
j_gene: TRBJ2-1
v_gene: TRBV11-2
CDR3aa: CASSLNQNVAASDEQFF
CDR3nt: TGTGCCAGCAGCTTAAATCAAAACGTGGCGGCGAGCGATGAGCAGTTCTTC

d_gene: NA
abundance: NA
j_gene: TRBJ1-4
v_gene: TRBV5-1
CDR3aa: CASKMDPNSGEKLFF
CDR3nt: TGCGCCAGCAAAATGGACCCAAACAGCGGTGAAAAACTGTTTTTT

d_gene: TRBD1
abundance: few
j_gene: TRBJ2-5
v_gene: TRBV20-1
CDR3aa: CSARDPGQGAIETQYF
CDR3nt: TGCAGTGCTAGAGATCCGGGACAGGGGGCGATTGAGACCCAGTACTTC

d_gene: NA
abundance: NA
j_gene: TRBJ2-6
v_gene: TRBV5-6
CDR3aa: CVSSLLGTGGVLTF
CDR3nt: TGTGTCAGCAGCTTGTTAGGGACCGGCGGCGTCCTGACTTTC

d_gene: TRBD1
abundance: few
j_gene: TRBJ1-1
v_gene: TRBV7-2
CDR3aa: CASSLYRTGGAFF
CDR3nt: TGTGCCAGCAGCCTCTATAGGACAGGTGGTGCTTTCTTT

d_gene: NA
abundance: few
j_gene: TRBJ1-1
v_gene: TRBV6-5
CDR3aa: CASRPLAGNTEAFF
CDR3nt: TGTGCCAGCAGGCCCTTGGCCGGCAACACTGAAGCTTTCTTT

d_gene: NA
abundance: NA
j_gene: TRBJ2-1
v_gene: TRBV9
CDR3aa: CASSSESSRVPNEQFF
CDR3nt: TGTGCCAGCAGCTCCGAATCTAGCCGAGTTCCCAATGAGCAGTTCTTC

d_gene: NA
abundance: many
j_gene: TRBJ1-2
v_gene: TRBV10-3
CDR3aa: CAISGAVEDGYTF
CDR3nt: TGTGCCATCTCTGGAGCGGTTGAGGATGGCTACACCTTC

d_gene: NA
abundance: many
j_gene: TRBJ2-1
v_gene: TRBV20-1
CDR3aa: CSAGVAGYEQFF
CDR3nt: TGCAGTGCTGGCGTCGCGGGCTATGAGCAGTTCTTC

d_gene: NA
abundance: few
j_gene: TRBJ2-7
v_gene: TRBV11-2
CDR3aa: CASSLKAGAFFEQYF
CDR3nt: TGTGCCAGCAGCTTAAAGGCAGGGGCCTTCTTCGAGCAGTACTTC

d_gene: TRBD2
abundance: NA
j_gene: TRBJ2-2
v_gene: TRBV19
CDR3aa: CASTRAGGVNTGELFF
CDR3nt: TGTGCCTCCACCAGAGCGGGGGGGGTGAACACCGGGGAGCTGTTTTTT

d_gene: NA
abundance: few
j_gene: TRBJ2-7
v_gene: TRBV12-5
CDR3aa: CASGIGPGEQYF
CDR3nt: TGTGCTAGTGGTATTGGGCCCGGGGAGCAGTACTTC

d_gene: TRBD2
abundance: NA
j_gene: TRBJ2-1
v_gene: TRBV7-9
CDR3aa: CASSAAGLVINEQFF
CDR3nt: TGTGCCAGCAGCGCCGCGGGACTAGTGATCAATGAGCAGTTCTTC

d_gene: NA
abundance: few
j_gene: TRBJ2-1
v_gene: TRBV5-1
CDR3aa: CASSLDAQNNEQFF
CDR3nt: TGCGCCAGCAGCTTGGATGCCCAAAACAATGAGCAGTTCTTC

d_gene: NA
abundance: few
j_gene: TRBJ2-6
v_gene: TRBV4-2
CDR3aa: CASSQDPQGSGANVLTF
CDR3nt: TGTGCCAGCAGCCAAGATCCCCAGGGGTCCGGGGCCAACGTCCTGACTTTC

d_gene: NA
abundance: few
j_gene: TRBJ2-1
v_gene: TRBV25-1
CDR3aa: CASSDTIKDEQFF
CDR3nt: TGTGCCAGCAGTGACACTATAAAGGATGAGCAGTTCTTC

d_gene: TRBD1
abundance: NA
j_gene: TRBJ1-2
v_gene: TRBV28
CDR3aa: CASSPPTGGDYGYTF
CDR3nt: TGTGCCAGCAGTCCCCCGACAGGGGGCGACTATGGCTACACCTTC

d_gene: TRBD2
abundance: NA
j_gene: TRBJ2-1
v_gene: TRBV20-1
CDR3aa: CSASFAGVYNEQFF
CDR3nt: TGCAGTGCTAGTTTTGCGGGGGTGTACAATGAGCAGTTCTTC

d_gene: TRBD1
abundance: NA
j_gene: TRBJ1-1
v_gene: TRBV30
CDR3aa: CAWSVQGANTEAFF
CDR3nt: TGTGCCTGGAGTGTACAGGGGGCGAACACTGAAGCTTTCTTT

d_gene: NA
abundance: many
j_gene: TRBJ2-5
v_gene: TRBV10-3
CDR3aa: CAISEGAWETQYF
CDR3nt: TGTGCCATCAGTGAGGGGGCTTGGGAGACCCAGTACTTC

d_gene: TRBD1
abundance: NA
j_gene: TRBJ2-7
v_gene: TRBV5-1
CDR3aa: CASSLTGQGHYEQYF
CDR3nt: TGCGCCAGCAGCTTAACGGGACAGGGGCACTACGAGCAGTACTTC

d_gene: NA
abundance: many
j_gene: TRBJ2-3
v_gene: TRBV5-6
CDR3aa: CASSLTFTDTQYF
CDR3nt: TGTGCCAGCAGCTTGACCTTCACAGATACGCAGTATTTT

d_gene: TRBD1
abundance: few
j_gene: TRBJ1-1
v_gene: TRBV29-1
CDR3aa: CSVEGRDRGPGDTEAFF
CDR3nt: TGCAGCGTTGAAGGTCGGGACAGGGGACCAGGGGACACTGAAGCTTTCTTT

d_gene: TRBD1
abundance: few
j_gene: TRBJ1-5
v_gene: TRBV6-4
CDR3aa: CASTLQGGSNQPQHF
CDR3nt: TGTGCCAGCACCCTGCAGGGGGGTAGCAATCAGCCCCAGCATTTT

d_gene: TRBD2
abundance: once
j_gene: TRBJ2-7
v_gene: TRBV9
CDR3aa: CASSVEGGETGSYNEQYF
CDR3nt: TGTGCCAGCAGCGTAGAGGGAGGGGAAACTGGCTCCTACAATGAGCAGTACTTC

d_gene: TRBD2
abundance: NA
j_gene: TRBJ2-1
v_gene: TRBV5-1
CDR3aa: CASSRREGRNNEQFF
CDR3nt: TGCGCCAGCAGTCGACGGGAGGGCCGAAACAATGAGCAGTTCTTC

d_gene: TRBD2
abundance: few
j_gene: TRBJ2-1
v_gene: TRBV12-3/TRBV12-4
CDR3aa: CASRNSLGGNEQFF
CDR3nt: TGTGCCAGCAGAAACTCCTTGGGGGGGAATGAGCAGTTCTTC

d_gene: NA
abundance: NA
j_gene: TRBJ1-2
v_gene: TRBV6-5
CDR3aa: CASSYTDSTYGYTF
CDR3nt: TGTGCCAGCAGTTACACGGACAGCACCTATGGCTACACCTTC

d_gene: NA
abundance: few
j_gene: TRBJ1-1
v_gene: TRBV29-1
CDR3aa: CSAGRSSSDTEAFF
CDR3nt: TGCAGCGCTGGCAGGTCCTCCTCGGACACTGAAGCTTTCTTT

d_gene: NA
abundance: NA
j_gene: TRBJ2-7
v_gene: TRBV5-1
CDR3aa: CASSPEGNSYEQYF
CDR3nt: TGCGCCAGCAGCCCCGAAGGTAACTCCTACGAGCAGTACTTC

d_gene: NA
abundance: NA
j_gene: TRBJ2-1
v_gene: TRBV6-4
CDR3aa: CASGKLTVIEQFF
CDR3nt: TGTGCCAGCGGGAAATTGACAGTAATTGAGCAGTTCTTC

d_gene: TRBD1
abundance: few
j_gene: TRBJ2-5
v_gene: TRBV6-1
CDR3aa: CASIRDRGRETQYF
CDR3nt: TGTGCCAGCATTCGGGACAGGGGGAGGGAGACCCAGTACTTC

d_gene: NA
abundance: NA
j_gene: TRBJ2-2
v_gene: TRBV4-1
CDR3aa: CASSQDPNRENTGELFF
CDR3nt: TGCGCCAGCAGCCAAGATCCAAACAGGGAGAACACCGGGGAGCTGTTTTTT

d_gene: NA
abundance: NA
j_gene: TRBJ2-2
v_gene: TRBV7-9
CDR3aa: CASSLGPAATWTGELFF
CDR3nt: TGTGCCAGCAGCTTAGGCCCCGCTGCGACGTGGACCGGGGAGCTGTTTTTT

d_gene: NA
abundance: once
j_gene: TRBJ1-6
v_gene: TRBV2
CDR3aa: CASSGAGQDDSPLHF
CDR3nt: TGTGCCAGCAGTGGAGCTGGGCAGGACGATTCACCCCTCCACTTT

d_gene: TRBD1
abundance: NA
j_gene: TRBJ2-1
v_gene: TRBV3-1
CDR3aa: CASSQDLRTGQAYNEQFF
CDR3nt: TGTGCCAGCAGCCAAGATCTTAGGACGGGACAGGCATACAATGAGCAGTTCTTC

d_gene: NA
abundance: few
j_gene: TRBJ2-7
v_gene: TRBV20-1
CDR3aa: CSQTPARTHYEQYF
CDR3nt: TGCAGCCAAACACCTGCGAGGACTCACTACGAGCAGTACTTC

d_gene: TRBD2
abundance: few
j_gene: TRBJ2-1
v_gene: TRBV7-9
CDR3aa: CASSFFRREWGHEQFF
CDR3nt: TGTGCCAGCAGCTTTTTCCGGCGGGAGTGGGGCCATGAGCAGTTCTTC

d_gene: NA
abundance: few
j_gene: TRBJ2-7
v_gene: TRBV5-6
CDR3aa: CASSLAPQGPNVYEQYF
CDR3nt: TGTGCCAGCAGCTTGGCCCCCCAGGGCCCTAATGTCTACGAGCAGTACTTC

d_gene: NA
abundance: few
j_gene: TRBJ2-2
v_gene: TRBV27
CDR3aa: CASRRGAGELFF
CDR3nt: TGTGCCAGCAGACGAGGGGCCGGGGAGCTGTTTTTT

d_gene: TRBD1
abundance: NA
j_gene: TRBJ1-1
v_gene: TRBV28
CDR3aa: CASSGANGTGAEAFF
CDR3nt: TGTGCCAGCAGCGGAGCAAACGGGACAGGGGCTGAAGCTTTCTTT

d_gene: NA
abundance: few
j_gene: TRBJ2-2
v_gene: TRBV28
CDR3aa: CASIVAGRSNTGELFF
CDR3nt: TGTGCCAGCATCGTCGCGGGCCGTTCAAACACCGGGGAGCTGTTTTTT